This T cell receptor (beta chain) emerged from a study of blood T cell repertoires in COVID-19. The CDR3 has 14 residues. From germline, CDR1 is LNHDA and CDR2 SQIVND (reference sequence). The trim removed 4 bases at V and 3 bases at J, leaving 6 bases unmatched. Measured with immunoSEQ multiplex PCR; TCRdb has only the in-frame clones, and not every one. Among approximately 79,000 clones, more than 85% were seen once, and the ten largest hold about 0.5%. The sequenced material came from peripheral blood. The chain couples TRBV19 to TRBJ2-7, with 7 bases aligning to TRBD2. The receptor's source is a man aged 55 to 70 with acute or convalescent COVID-19. The CDR3 bases are TGTGCCAGTAGTAGAGCTAGCGGTCACTACGAGCAGTACTTC. Its protein is CASSRASGHYEQYF.